The 15 T cell receptor beta chains in this list originate from one sample, sequenced in a study of CD8 T cells in Susac syndrome. Random hexamers were used to reverse transcribe an amount of about 0.45 to 1 ug RNA. A single record per CDR3 protein comes from TCRdb applying MiXCR to the immunoSEQ multiplex PCR reads. Among around 280,000 distinct CDR3 sequences listed, 90% to 95% were seen once. The specimen was CD4+ T cells from PBMCs. Receptor source: a human donor with multiple sclerosis.

The chain has TRBV5-8 and TRBJ2-1; 9 positions match TRBD2. The CDR3 covers 15 residues. The junction had 8 bases not matched to a gene; V was cut back by 1 base and J by 9 bases. Germline CDR1 and CDR2: SGHTS and YDEGEE. The CDR3 sequence: CASSLRLAVQREQFF. The CDR3 nucleotides read TGTGCCAGCAGCTTGAGACTAGCGGTACAACGTGAGCAGTTCTTC. The variable domain in full, with the rest retrieved from reference TRBV5-8 and TRBJ2-1, is EAGVTQSPTHLIKTRGQQATLRCSPISGHTSVYWYQQALGLGLQFLLWYDEGEERNRGNFPPRFSGRQFPNYSSELNVNALELEDSALYLCASSLRLAVQREQFFGPGTRLTVL.

The chain links TRBV28 to TRBJ2-5; D possibly corresponds to TRBD1 (6 bases). Germline-derived CDR1 and CDR2 are MDHEN and SYDVKM. V dropped 5 bases and J dropped 6 bases, with 16 bases sitting between them. CDR3 length equals 14 residues. Written as DNA, the CDR3 is TGTGCCAGCAGTAAACCACAGGGTCGGAAGACCCAGTACTTC. This sequence encodes CASSKPQGRKTQYF.

The chain has TRBV29-1 and TRBJ1-6, with TRBD1 matching 9 bases. Germline V gene data show CDR1 as SQVTM and CDR2 as ANQGSEA. The CDR3 consists of 13 residues. V lost 6 bases to trimming and J lost 12 bases; unmatched junction nucleotides: 9. The CDR3 DNA follows: TGCAGCGTGATGCTACAGGGGGCAGGACCCCTCCACTTT. It is translated as CSVMLQGAGPLHF.

V usage is TRBV6-2 or TRBV6-3 and J usage is TRBJ2-1; TRBD2 matches at 10 bases. Trimming took 4 bases from V and 2 from J; bases not matched to a gene: 14. Germline values: CDR1 MNHEY, CDR2 SVGEGT. The length of the CDR3 is 19 residues. CDR3 amino acids: CASSFRQRVAGGTYNEQFF. In nucleotides, the CDR3 is TGTGCCAGCAGTTTCCGACAGAGAGTAGCGGGGGGAACCTACAATGAGCAGTTCTTC.

V and J are TRBV6-5 and TRBJ1-1, with 10 bases fitting TRBD1. This CDR3 spans 12 amino acids. Germline V gene lookup returns CDR1 MNHEY and CDR2 SVGAGI. The ends lost 6 bases at V and 5 bases at J; junction bases unmatched: 0. The CDR3 DNA sequence: TGTGCCAGCAGGGACAGGGGGACTGAAGCTTTCTTT. Amino acid sequence: CASRDRGTEAFF.

In DNA, the CDR3 is TGCGCCAGCAGCGAGGGTCGTTTAGAAGCAGATACGCAGTATTTT. Its protein product is CASSEGRLEADTQYF. The J gene is TRBJ2-3, the V gene TRBV5-1, with a tentative D call TRBD2 (5 bases). This CDR3 comprises 15 residues. Trimming shortened V by 4 bases and J by 4 bases, and 16 bases separated the two germline ends. Germline CDR1 SGHRS, CDR2 YFSETQ.

This chain joins TRBV29-1 and TRBJ2-1; 9 bases match TRBD2. Unmatched junction bases numbered 11, after V lost 6 bases and J lost 8 bases. CDR1 is SQVTM and CDR2 is ANQGSEA in the germline V gene. This CDR3 has 14 amino acids. This chain's CDR3 is CSVRPGLASDEQFF. In DNA, the CDR3 is TGCAGCGTGAGGCCGGGACTAGCTTCGGATGAGCAGTTCTTC.

This CDR3 reads CSVEYNRNTEAFF. CDR3 nucleotide sequence: TGCAGCGTTGAGTACAATCGGAACACTGAAGCTTTCTTT. This chain links TRBV29-1 with TRBJ1-1; D remains unclear. V lost 3 bases and J 1 base, leaving 9 bases between the germline ends. This CDR3 contains 13 residues. The germline V gene has CDR1 SQVTM and CDR2 ANQGSEA.

The chain combines TRBV3-1 with TRBJ2-1; D gene uncertain. There are 16 residues in the CDR3. Trimming shortened V by 3 bases and J by 0 bases, and 12 bases separated the two germline ends. CDR1 LGHDT and CDR2 YNNKEL come from the germline V gene (reference sequence). The CDR3 here is CASSHGQRYSYNEQFF. CDR3 DNA sequence: TGTGCCAGCAGCCACGGTCAGAGATACTCCTACAATGAGCAGTTCTTC.

V is TRBV14 and J is TRBJ2-1; possibly TRBD1 for D (6 bases). The CDR3 is 17 amino acids. V was pared by 4 bases and J by 0 bases, with 16 bases between. CDR1 and CDR2 from the germline V gene are SGHDN and FVKESK. CDR3 nucleotide sequence: TGTGCCAGCAGCCTGATAACCCGGACAGACTCCTACAATGAGCAGTTCTTC. It is translated as CASSLITRTDSYNEQFF.

This clonotype was seen once. The CDR3 loop is CASSLTGSEQYF. DNA for the CDR3: TGTGCCAGCAGCTTGACAGGGAGCGAGCAGTACTTC. V is TRBV6-5 and J is TRBJ2-7; TRBD1 matches 7 bases. V lost 6 bases and J lost 6; bases outside the gene matches: 5. Germline V gives CDR1 MNHEY, CDR2 SVGAGI. The CDR3 covers 12 residues.

In its sample, this clonotype was seen once. The rearrangement links TRBV29-1 to TRBJ2-7; D might be TRBD1 or TRBD2, each matching 6 bases. V lost 4 bases and J 1 base, leaving 14 bases between the germline ends. From germline, CDR1 is SQVTM and CDR2 ANQGSEA. This CDR3 contains 14 residues. CDR3 DNA: TGCAGCGTTGGGGGAGGAGGGGGATCCTACGAGCAGTACTTC. Residues: CSVGGGGGSYEQYF.

The rearrangement joins TRBV19 to TRBJ2-5, with D uncertain. The germline V gene encodes CDR1 LNHDA and CDR2 SQIVND (reference sequence). The V gene lost 1 base and the J gene lost 7 bases, with 19 bases spanning the gap. This CDR3 comprises 16 residues. The CDR3 region is CASSIGDTSVVGTQYF. The CDR3 DNA reads TGTGCCAGTAGTATAGGGGATACCTCGGTCGTGGGGACCCAGTACTTC. The whole variable domain, filled in from reference TRBV19 and TRBJ2-5, reads DGGITQSPKYLFRKEGQNVTLSCEQNLNHDAMYWYRQDPGQGLRLIYYSQIVNDFQKGDIAEGYSVSREKKESFPLTVTSAQKNPTAFYLCASSIGDTSVVGTQYFGPGTRLLVL.

CDR3 bases: TGCAGTGCTAGAGATCCCAGGACTAGCCGTGGTGAGCAGTTCTTC. Translating gives CSARDPRTSRGEQFF. The V and J genes are TRBV20-1 and TRBJ2-1; TRBD2 matches 8 bases. The germline V gene encodes CDR1 DFQATT and CDR2 SNEGSKA (reference sequence). The CDR3 has 15 residues. With V trimmed by 0 bases and J by 9 bases, 10 bases remained unmatched.

This chain uses TRBV6-5 with TRBJ2-6; D is ambiguous. V gave up 0 bases and J gave up 2 bases, with 11 bases separating them. Germline V gene data show CDR1 as MNHEY and CDR2 as SVGAGI. The CDR3 covers 17 residues. The CDR3 DNA reads as TGTGCCAGCAGTTACTCGAATCGTAAGACTGGGGCCAACGTCCTGACTTTC. Protein sequence: CASSYSNRKTGANVLTF.